The entry that follows covers one T cell receptor (beta chain) sequence. The CDR3 loop spans 16 amino acids. CDR1 and CDR2 (germline): SGHRS, YFSETQ. V lost 0 bases to trimming and J lost 4 bases; unmatched junction nucleotides: 3. These data come from a study of blood T cell repertoires in COVID-19. Whole-study context: Sites across the United States, Italy and Spain contributed samples from acute and convalescent COVID-19. PBMCs, B-cell-depleted T cells, or T cells were the source of the cDNA or gDNA that made up the material.

The repertoire was sequenced with immunoSEQ multiplex PCR; TCRdb's copy has only in-frame clones and lacks some. The table records some 76,000 clones, around 89% of them present only once. The sequenced material came from peripheral blood. The receptor was isolated from a man in his fifties or sixties with acute or convalescent COVID-19. This chain uses TRBV5-1 with TRBJ2-2; 10 bases map to TRBD2. CDR3: CASSLVAGGRTGELFF. CDR3 nucleotide sequence: TGCGCCAGCAGCTTGGTAGCGGGGGGACGCACCGGGGAGCTGTTTTTT. Full variable domain (outside the CDR3, taken from reference TRBV5-1 and TRBJ2-2): KAGVTQTPRYLIKTRGQQVTLSCSPISGHRSVSWYQQTPGQGLQFLFEYFSETQRNKGNFPGRFSGRQFSNSRSEMNVSTLELGDSALYLCASSLVAGGRTGELFFGEGSRLTVL.